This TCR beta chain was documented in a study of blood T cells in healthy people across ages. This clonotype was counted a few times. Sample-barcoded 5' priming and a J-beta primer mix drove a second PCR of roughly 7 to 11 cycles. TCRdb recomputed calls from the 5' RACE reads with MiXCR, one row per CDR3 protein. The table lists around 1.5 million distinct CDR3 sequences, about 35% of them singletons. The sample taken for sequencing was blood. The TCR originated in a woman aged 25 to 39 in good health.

The CDR3 DNA reads as TGCAGTGCTAGAGCCCCCGGCCGCAGCACAGATACGCAGTATTTT. Protein product: CSARAPGRSTDTQYF. This chain uses TRBV20-1 with TRBJ2-3; D unresolved. From germline, CDR1 is DFQATT and CDR2 SNEGSKA (reference sequence). The CDR3 spans 15 residues. Trimming took off 1 base at V and 0 bases at J, with 11 bases between the two ends.